This T cell receptor beta chain was sequenced during a study of T cells in Graves' hyperthyroidism and ophthalmopathy. Study overall: Peripheral blood was taken when the disease was first diagnosed, before any treatment began. Study results and caveats: Model output signaled ophthalmopathy a median 6.5 months ahead of onset.

This clonotype appeared many times. Its target is unknown. There were TCR beta CDR3 regions amplified from RNA transcripts. The primer set for the first-round RT-PCR of the TCR CDR3 was HTBI. TCRdb re-analysed the multiplex PCR reads in MiXCR, keeping a single row per CDR3 protein. The table shows 480,000 or so distinct CDR3 sequences, with 13% to 15% occurring only once. Sequencing was done on a sample of blood. The origin of this receptor is a woman aged 18-35 years with Graves' hyperthyroidism.

Here the CDR3 reads CASSPLTGNNYGYTF. The CDR3 nucleotides read TGTGCCAGCAGTCCACTGACAGGGAACAACTATGGCTACACCTTC. The chain uses TRBV12-3 or TRBV12-4 and TRBJ1-2; 7 bases match TRBD1. Trimming cost V 5 bases and J 2 bases; bases outside gene matches: 8. This CDR3 has 15 residues.